This TCR beta chain was observed in a study of blood T cell repertoires in COVID-19. Looking at the study overall: Whether acute or convalescent, the COVID-19 samples came from the United States, Italy and Spain. T cells, B-cell-depleted T cells, or PBMCs supplied cDNA or gDNA.

Original processing notes: Reference gene primers were amplified, and this amplification served to estimate nucleated cell counts. Clones were read by immunoSEQ multiplex PCR, and TCRdb kept only the in-frame ones, dropping some. V, J and clone size reflect that table, while D and trimming were determined from the DNA. Counted here are approximately 20,000 clones, more than 85% occurring once; the ten biggest clones make up 17%. Trimming cost V 7 bases and J 9 bases, with 25 bases left between them. This CDR3 has 16 residues. Germline assignment: CDR1 LNHDA and CDR2 SQIVND (reference sequence). Sequences were obtained from peripheral blood. The chain links TRBV19 to TRBJ1-5; no firm D call. This clonotype originated in a man in his 70s with acute or convalescent COVID-19. CDR3: CASMVTSRRIQRPQHF. The CDR3 nucleotides read TGTGCCAGTATGGTAACCTCCAGGAGGATCCAGAGGCCCCAGCATTTT.